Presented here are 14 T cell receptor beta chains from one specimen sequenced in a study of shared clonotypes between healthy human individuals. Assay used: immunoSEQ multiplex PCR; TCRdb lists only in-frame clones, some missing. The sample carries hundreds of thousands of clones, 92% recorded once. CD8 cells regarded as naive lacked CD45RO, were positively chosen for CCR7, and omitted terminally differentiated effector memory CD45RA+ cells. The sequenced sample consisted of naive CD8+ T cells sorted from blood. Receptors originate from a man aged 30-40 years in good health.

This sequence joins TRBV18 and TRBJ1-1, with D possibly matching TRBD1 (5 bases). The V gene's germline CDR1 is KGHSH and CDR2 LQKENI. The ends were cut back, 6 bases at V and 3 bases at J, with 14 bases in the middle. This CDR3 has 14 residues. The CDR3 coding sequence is TGTGCCAGCTCCCCCCGGGACGACGACACTGAAGCTTTCTTT. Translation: CASSPRDDDTEAFF.

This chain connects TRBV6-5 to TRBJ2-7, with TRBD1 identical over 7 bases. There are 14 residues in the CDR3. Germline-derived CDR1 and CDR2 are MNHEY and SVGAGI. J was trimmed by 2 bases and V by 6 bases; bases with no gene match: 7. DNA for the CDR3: TGTGCCAGCAGCCCCTCACAGGGGACCTACGAGCAGTACTTC. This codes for CASSPSQGTYEQYF.

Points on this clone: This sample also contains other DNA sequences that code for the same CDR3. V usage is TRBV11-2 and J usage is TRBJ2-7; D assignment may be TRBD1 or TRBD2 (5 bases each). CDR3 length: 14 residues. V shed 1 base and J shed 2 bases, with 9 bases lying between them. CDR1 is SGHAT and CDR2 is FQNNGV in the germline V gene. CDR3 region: CASSLGVGAYEQYF. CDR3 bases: TGTGCCAGCAGCTTAGGGGTGGGGGCCTACGAGCAGTACTTC. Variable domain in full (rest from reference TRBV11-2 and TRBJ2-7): EAGVAQSPRYKIIEKRQSVAFWCNPISGHATLYWYQQILGQGPKLLIQFQNNGVVDDSQLPKDRFSAERLKGVDSTLKIQPAKLEDSAVYLCASSLGVGAYEQYFGPGTRLTVT.

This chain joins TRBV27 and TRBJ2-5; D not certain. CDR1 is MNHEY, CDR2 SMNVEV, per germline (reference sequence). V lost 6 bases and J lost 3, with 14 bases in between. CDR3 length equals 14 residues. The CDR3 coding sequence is TGTGCCAGCAGAAATACCCATGGCGAAGAGACCCAGTACTTC. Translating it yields CASRNTHGEETQYF.

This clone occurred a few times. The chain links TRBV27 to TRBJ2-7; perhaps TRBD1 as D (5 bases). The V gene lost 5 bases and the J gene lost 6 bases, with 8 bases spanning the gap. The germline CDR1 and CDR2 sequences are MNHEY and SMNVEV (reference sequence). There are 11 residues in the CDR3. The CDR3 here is CASSPGSEQYF. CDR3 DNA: TGTGCCAGCAGTCCAGGGTCCGAGCAGTACTTC.

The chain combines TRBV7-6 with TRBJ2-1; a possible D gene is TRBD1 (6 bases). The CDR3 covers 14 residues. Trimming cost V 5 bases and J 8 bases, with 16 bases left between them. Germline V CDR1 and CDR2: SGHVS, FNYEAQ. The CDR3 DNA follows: TGTGCCAGCAGCCAAGTGCCAGGGGCGGATGAGCAGTTCTTC. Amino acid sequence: CASSQVPGADEQFF.

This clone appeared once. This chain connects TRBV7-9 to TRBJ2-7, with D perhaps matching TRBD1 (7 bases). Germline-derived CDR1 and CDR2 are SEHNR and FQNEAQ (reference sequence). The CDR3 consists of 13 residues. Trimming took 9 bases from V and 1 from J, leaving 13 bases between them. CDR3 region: CARARDRSYEQYF. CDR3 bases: TGTGCCAGGGCGCGGGACAGATCCTACGAGCAGTACTTC. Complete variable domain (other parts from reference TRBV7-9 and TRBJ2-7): DTGVSQNPRHKITKRGQNVTFRCDPISEHNRLYWYRQTLGQGPEFLTYFQNEAQLEKSRLLSDRFSAERPKGSFSTLEIQRTEQGDSAMYLCARARDRSYEQYFGPGTRLTVT.

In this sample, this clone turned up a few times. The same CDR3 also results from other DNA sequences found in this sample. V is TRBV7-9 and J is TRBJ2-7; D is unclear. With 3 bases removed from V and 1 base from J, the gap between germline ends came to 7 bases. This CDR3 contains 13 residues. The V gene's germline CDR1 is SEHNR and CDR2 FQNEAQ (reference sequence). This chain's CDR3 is CASSLTTSYEQYF. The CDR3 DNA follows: TGTGCCAGCAGCTTGACAACGTCCTACGAGCAGTACTTC.

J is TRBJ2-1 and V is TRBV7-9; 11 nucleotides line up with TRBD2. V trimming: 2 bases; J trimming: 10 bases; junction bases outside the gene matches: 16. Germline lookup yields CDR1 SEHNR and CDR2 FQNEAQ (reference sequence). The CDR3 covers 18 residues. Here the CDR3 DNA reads TGTGCCAGCAGCTTAACCCCCGCGGGACTAGCGGCACTTGGGGAGCAGTTCTTC. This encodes CASSLTPAGLAALGEQFF.

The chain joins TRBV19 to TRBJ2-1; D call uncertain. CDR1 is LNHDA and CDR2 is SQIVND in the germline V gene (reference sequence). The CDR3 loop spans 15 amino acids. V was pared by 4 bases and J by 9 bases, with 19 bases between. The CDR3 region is CASSTPKSLAGEQFF. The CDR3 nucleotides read TGTGCCAGTAGTACCCCGAAGTCACTTGCAGGTGAGCAGTTCTTC.

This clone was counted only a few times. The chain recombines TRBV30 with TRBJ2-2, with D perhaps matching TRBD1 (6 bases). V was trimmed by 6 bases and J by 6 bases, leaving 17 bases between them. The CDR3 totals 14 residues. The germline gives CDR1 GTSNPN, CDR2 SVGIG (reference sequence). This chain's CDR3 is CACLYYGTSGELFF. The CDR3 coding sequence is TGTGCCTGCCTATACTATGGGACATCCGGGGAGCTGTTTTTT. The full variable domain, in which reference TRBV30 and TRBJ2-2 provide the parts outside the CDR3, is SQTIHQWPATLVQPVGSPLSLECTVEGTSNPNLYWYRQAAGRGLQLLFYSVGIGQISSEVPQNLSASRPQDRQFILSSKKLLLSDSGFYLCACLYYGTSGELFFGEGSRLTVL.

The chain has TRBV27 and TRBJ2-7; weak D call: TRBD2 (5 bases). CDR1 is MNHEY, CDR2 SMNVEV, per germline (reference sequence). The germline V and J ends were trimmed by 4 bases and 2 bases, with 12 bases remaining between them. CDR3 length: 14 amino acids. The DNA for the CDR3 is TGTGCCAGCAGTTGGAAGGGAGAAGCCTACGAGCAGTACTTC. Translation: CASSWKGEAYEQYF.

The CDR3 DNA is TGTGCCAGCAGTTCCCCCGACAGGGGCGCTCGTGGCTACACCTTC. It yields the protein CASSSPDRGARGYTF. The chain combines TRBV6-5 with TRBJ1-2; 8 nucleotides match TRBD1. The CDR3 length is 15 residues. Germline loops: CDR1 MNHEY, CDR2 SVGAGI. Germline trimming cut 4 bases from V and 7 bases from J; bases unmatched to any gene: 11.

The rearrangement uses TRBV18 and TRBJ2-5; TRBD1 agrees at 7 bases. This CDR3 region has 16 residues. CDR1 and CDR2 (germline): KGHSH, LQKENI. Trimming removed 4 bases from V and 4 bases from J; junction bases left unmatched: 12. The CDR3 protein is CASSRPGTAPPETQYF. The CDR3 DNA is TGTGCCAGCTCACGCCCCGGGACAGCTCCCCCAGAGACCCAGTACTTC.